This section outlines one T cell receptor beta chain sequence together with its context. Its matching antigen is unknown. The data stem from a study of CD8 T cells in Susac syndrome. Negative isolation yielded CD8+ and CD4+ T cells; FACS enriched TEMRA cells. V shed 0 bases and J shed 6 bases, with 13 bases lying between them. Germline lookup yields CDR1 SGHDT and CDR2 YYEEEE. The CDR3 runs to 15 residues. Overall study results and limits: The study admitted that it had a relatively small number of individuals in its TCR sequencing and HLA analysis.

RNA amounts of roughly 0.5 to 1 ug underwent reverse transcription with random hexamers. The authors amplified TCR beta CDR3 across 54 Vbeta and 13 Jbeta using immunoSEQ multiplex PCR. MiXCR, applied by TCRdb to the immunoSEQ multiplex PCR reads, yields one record per CDR3 protein. The table has 150,000 to 180,000 distinct CDR3 sequences, around 95% seen once. The receptor's source is a human donor with multiple sclerosis. Source material: CD8+ T cells from PBMCs. The rearrangement links TRBV5-6 to TRBJ1-5; unclear D gene. CDR3 DNA: TGTGCCAGCAGCTTGGGGGTAAGCCGAAGTCAGCCCCAGCATTTT. Its translation: CASSLGVSRSQPQHF. The variable domain in full, with the rest retrieved from reference TRBV5-6 and TRBJ1-5, is DAGVTQSPTHLIKTRGQQVTLRCSPKSGHDTVSWYQQALGQGPQFIFQYYEEEERQRGNFPDRFSGHQFPNYSSELNVNALLLGDSALYLCASSLGVSRSQPQHFGDGTRLSIL.